The rows below give T cell receptor beta chains drawn from one sample of a study of response to subunit inactivated influenza vaccine. TCRdb re-derived calls from the RT-PCR reads in MiXCR, one entry per CDR3 protein. The data contain hundreds of thousands of distinct CDR3 sequences, less than 8% of them singletons. Specimen: PBMCs from blood, collected around 25 months after vaccination. The source is a man between 45 and 75 years old who received an inactivated influenza vaccine. Each CDR3 is given with its conserved first and last residue. A D gene is named only where the DNA matches it firmly. Rows may omit the clone size; those that give it use once, few, many or a size class.

J gene	D gene	clone size	V gene	CDR3 DNA	CDR3 protein
TRBJ2-7	TRBD1	NA	TRBV6-1	TGTGCCAGCAGCACATCCGGGACAGGGGACGAGCAGTACTTC	CASSTSGTGDEQYF
TRBJ1-1	TRBD1	many	TRBV10-3	TGTGCCATCAGTGAGTCTCGAGACAGGGGGACTGAAGCTTTCTTT	CAISESRDRGTEAFF
TRBJ2-1	NA	many	TRBV5-6	TGTGCCAGCAGCCCGCCGGGTAGCGGAACCTACAATGAGCAGTTCTTC	CASSPPGSGTYNEQFF
TRBJ2-7	NA	few	TRBV19	TGTGCCAGTAGCATAGCCGGGGACGTCTACGAGCAGTACTTC	CASSIAGDVYEQYF
TRBJ1-5	NA	NA	TRBV6-1	TGTGCCAGCAGTGAAGCGCCCGGCAGGCCGAATCAGCCCCAGCATTTT	CASSEAPGRPNQPQHF
TRBJ2-7	TRBD2	NA	TRBV20-1	TGCAGTGCTAGAGAGATGCGGCTAGCGGATACCTACGAGCAGTACTTC	CSAREMRLADTYEQYF
TRBJ2-2	NA	NA	TRBV10-3	TGTGCCATCTCCCAGGGGTCTTTCCCCACCGGGGAGCTGTTTTTT	CAISQGSFPTGELFF
TRBJ2-3	TRBD2	few	TRBV7-9	TGTGCCAGCAGCTTAGTTGGTCTAGCGGGAAGAGATACGCAGTATTTT	CASSLVGLAGRDTQYF
TRBJ2-2	NA	many	TRBV15	TGTGCCACCAGCGGCCTAGGAGGTAGTGGGGAGCTGTTTTTT	CATSGLGGSGELFF
TRBJ2-4	TRBD2	many	TRBV10-3	TGTGCCATCAGCCCCGGGACTAGCGGGGATTCTCTAGCCAAAAACATTCAGTACTTC	CAISPGTSGDSLAKNIQYF
TRBJ1-2	TRBD1	few	TRBV10-3	TGTGCCATCAGTGAGTCGGGACAGGGTGTCCTAGATGGCTACACCTTC	CAISESGQGVLDGYTF
TRBJ1-5	NA	few	TRBV29-1	TGCAGCGTTCGGGACATTGGGCAGCCCCAGCATTTT	CSVRDIGQPQHF
TRBJ2-2	NA	many	TRBV7-6	TGTGCCAGCAGCCCTCGCCCGGGACAGAACACCGGGGAGCTGTTTTTT	CASSPRPGQNTGELFF
TRBJ1-1	NA	few	TRBV7-2	TGTGCCAGCAGCTTAGGGGGGTTGACGAACACTGAAGCTTTCTTT	CASSLGGLTNTEAFF
TRBJ2-7	NA	NA	TRBV6-2/TRBV6-3	TGTGCCAGCAGTTACTCCGCGTGGGAAACCGACGAGCAGTACTTC	CASSYSAWETDEQYF
TRBJ2-6	NA	NA	TRBV4-1	TGCGCCAGCAGCCTAGTGGTAACGGGGGCCAACGTCCTGACTTTC	CASSLVVTGANVLTF
TRBJ1-1	TRBD1	NA	TRBV7-9	TGTGCCAGCAGCTTGCTCGGGACAGCCACTGAAGCTTTCTTT	CASSLLGTATEAFF
TRBJ2-1	TRBD2	NA	TRBV28	TGTGCCAGCAGCTTACGACTAGCGGGACTCTACAATGAGCAGTTCTTC	CASSLRLAGLYNEQFF
TRBJ2-3	NA	NA	TRBV5-4	TGTGCCAGCAGCCAGGGCCCTAGCCTCACAGATACGCAGTATTTT	CASSQGPSLTDTQYF
TRBJ2-1	TRBD2	few	TRBV27	TGTGCCAGCAGTGCCACTAGCGGAACCTACAATGAGCAGTTCTTC	CASSATSGTYNEQFF
TRBJ2-2	NA	many	TRBV29-1	TGCAGCGTTGTCGACACCGGGGAGCTGTTTTTT	CSVVDTGELFF
TRBJ2-5	NA	many	TRBV2	TGTGCCAGCAGTGAAGTCGGCCAAGAAGAGACCCAGTACTTC	CASSEVGQEETQYF
TRBJ2-1	TRBD1	few	TRBV3-1	TGTGCCAGCAGCCAAGACTTCGGACAGGGGGCCTACAATGAGCAGTTCTTC	CASSQDFGQGAYNEQFF
TRBJ2-1	NA	many	TRBV29-1	TGCAGCGTTGAAGGGGGAACAGTCTACAATGAGCAGTTCTTC	CSVEGGTVYNEQFF
TRBJ1-5	NA	many	TRBV7-9	TGTGCCAGCAGCAATCAGCCCCAGCATTTT	CASSNQPQHF
TRBJ2-1	TRBD2	many	TRBV5-1	TGCGCCAGCAGCTTGGTTCCTAGCGGGAGTGGGTCCTACAATGAGCAGTTCTTC	CASSLVPSGSGSYNEQFF
TRBJ2-1	NA	few	TRBV20-1	TGCAGTGCTAGAGGGGGAGGCCGCTACAATGAGCAGTTCTTC	CSARGGGRYNEQFF
TRBJ2-1	TRBD2	few	TRBV10-3	TGTGCCATCAGTACGCGGACTAGCGGGACCCGCCGGTGGAATGAGCAGTTCTTC	CAISTRTSGTRRWNEQFF
TRBJ1-5	TRBD1	NA	TRBV27	TGTGCCAGCATGGAGACAGGGCTAACTGGCAATCAGCCCCAGCATTTT	CASMETGLTGNQPQHF
TRBJ1-1	NA	NA	TRBV25-1	TGTGCCAGCAGGACAGGTGGCGTTGGTGAAGCTTTCTTT	CASRTGGVGEAFF
TRBJ2-3	NA	few	TRBV29-1	TGCAGCACCACGTCAAGAAGGGGCACAGATACGCAGTATTTT	CSTTSRRGTDTQYF
TRBJ2-1	NA	many	TRBV12-3/TRBV12-4	TGTGCCAGCACCCGACATCAAACCTACAATGAGCAGTTCTTC	CASTRHQTYNEQFF
TRBJ2-7	TRBD1	few	TRBV20-1	TGCAGTGCTGCTCGGGGACAGGACTCCTACGAGCAGTACTTC	CSAARGQDSYEQYF
TRBJ2-7	NA	few	TRBV7-8	TGTGCCAGCAGCTTTTCTGCTGGCGAGCAGTACTTC	CASSFSAGEQYF
TRBJ2-7	NA	many	TRBV28	TGTGCCAGCAGTCCCTCGGGGGCCTACGAGCAGTACTTC	CASSPSGAYEQYF
TRBJ2-1	TRBD1	few	TRBV4-2	TGTGCCAGCAGCCAAGATGGACAGGGGAGTTATGAGCAGTTCTTC	CASSQDGQGSYEQFF
TRBJ2-5	TRBD1	NA	TRBV15	TGTGCCACCAGCAGATCTCCAGGGGGCTACGAGACCCAGTACTTC	CATSRSPGGYETQYF
TRBJ2-1	NA	few	TRBV27	TGTGCCAGCAGTTTATTTGCGGACCTCGGAGAGCAGTTCTTC	CASSLFADLGEQFF
TRBJ1-2	NA	few	TRBV6-5	TGTGCCAGCAGTAACTCAGGGTTAGGGAACTATGGCTACACCTTC	CASSNSGLGNYGYTF
TRBJ2-7	TRBD1	NA	TRBV11-2	TGTGCCAGCAGCTTAGAGTTGGGAGTTGGGACAGGGTACTACGAGCAGTACTTC	CASSLELGVGTGYYEQYF
TRBJ2-7	NA	few	TRBV3-1	TGTGCCAGCAGCACCCGGGGCTCAAACTCCTACGAGCAGTACTTC	CASSTRGSNSYEQYF
TRBJ2-2	NA	many	TRBV20-1	TGCAGTGCTAGACGGGACGCCAACACCGGGGAGCTGTTTTTT	CSARRDANTGELFF
TRBJ1-6	TRBD1	few	TRBV5-1	TGCGCCAGCAGCTCGGGACAGGGGATCTTTGTCGACGGACCCCTCCACTTT	CASSSGQGIFVDGPLHF
TRBJ2-7	NA	NA	TRBV29-1	TGCAGCGTGGAAGGGCAGGGATACGAGCAGTACTTC	CSVEGQGYEQYF
TRBJ1-1	NA	NA	TRBV12-3/TRBV12-4	TGTGCCAGCAGCCCCAAGGAGGCCGGCACTGAAGCTTTCTTT	CASSPKEAGTEAFF
TRBJ2-2	NA	NA	TRBV29-1	TGCAGCGTTTTGAGGAACACCGGGGAGCTGTTTTTT	CSVLRNTGELFF
TRBJ2-5	NA	NA	TRBV28	TGTGCCAGCAGTGCAGTTGTGGAGACCCAGTACTTC	CASSAVVETQYF
TRBJ1-6	TRBD1	many	TRBV7-9	TGTGCCAGCAGCCAAGGGGGCCTCTTGAATTCACCCCTCCACTTT	CASSQGGLLNSPLHF
TRBJ2-2	NA	few	TRBV11-1	TGTGCCAGCAGCTTAGCGCAACAGGGTCGAACCGGGGAGCTGTTTTTT	CASSLAQQGRTGELFF
TRBJ2-3	TRBD2	many	TRBV12-3/TRBV12-4	TGTGCCAGCAGTCTGGGACTAGCGGGGCTTGAGGGAGGAACGCAGTATTTT	CASSLGLAGLEGGTQYF
TRBJ2-5	NA	NA	TRBV18	TGTGCCAGCTCACCACCGGAACAGTACGGAGAGACCCAGTACTTC	CASSPPEQYGETQYF
TRBJ1-1	NA	few	TRBV12-3/TRBV12-4	TGTGCCAGCAGTTTTACACAGGAGAACACTGAAGCTTTCTTT	CASSFTQENTEAFF
TRBJ2-1	NA	many	TRBV18	TGTGCCAGCTCACTCACGGAGGGCAATGAGCAGTTCTTC	CASSLTEGNEQFF